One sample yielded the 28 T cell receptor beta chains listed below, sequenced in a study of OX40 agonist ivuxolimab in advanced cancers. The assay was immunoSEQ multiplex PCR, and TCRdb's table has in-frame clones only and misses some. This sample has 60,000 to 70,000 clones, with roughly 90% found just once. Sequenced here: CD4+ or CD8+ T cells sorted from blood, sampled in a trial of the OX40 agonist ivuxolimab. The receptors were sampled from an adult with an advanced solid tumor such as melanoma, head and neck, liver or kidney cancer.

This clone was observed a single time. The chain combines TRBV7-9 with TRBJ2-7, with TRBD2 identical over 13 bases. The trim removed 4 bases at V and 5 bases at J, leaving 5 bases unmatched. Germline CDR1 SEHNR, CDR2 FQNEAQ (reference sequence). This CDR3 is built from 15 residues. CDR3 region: CASSSGLAGIHEQYF. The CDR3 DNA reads TGTGCCAGCAGCTCGGGACTAGCGGGGATCCACGAGCAGTACTTC.

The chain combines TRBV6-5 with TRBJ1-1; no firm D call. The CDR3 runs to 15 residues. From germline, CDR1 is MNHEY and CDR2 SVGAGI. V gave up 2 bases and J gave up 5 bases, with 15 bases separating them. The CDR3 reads CASSYALGGRTEAFF. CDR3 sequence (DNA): TGTGCCAGCAGTTACGCCCTGGGCGGGAGGACTGAAGCTTTCTTT.

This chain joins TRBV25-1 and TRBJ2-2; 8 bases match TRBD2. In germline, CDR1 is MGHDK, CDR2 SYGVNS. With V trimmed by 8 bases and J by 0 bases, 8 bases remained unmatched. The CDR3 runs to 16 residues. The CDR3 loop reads CASLPRGATNTGELFF. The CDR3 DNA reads TGTGCCAGCTTACCGCGGGGGGCGACGAACACCGGGGAGCTGTTTTTT.

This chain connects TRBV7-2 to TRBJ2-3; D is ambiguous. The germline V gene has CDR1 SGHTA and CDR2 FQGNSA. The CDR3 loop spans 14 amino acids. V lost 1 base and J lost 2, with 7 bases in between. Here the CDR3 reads CASSLGLITDTQYF. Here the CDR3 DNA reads TGTGCCAGCAGCTTAGGACTGATCACAGATACGCAGTATTTT.

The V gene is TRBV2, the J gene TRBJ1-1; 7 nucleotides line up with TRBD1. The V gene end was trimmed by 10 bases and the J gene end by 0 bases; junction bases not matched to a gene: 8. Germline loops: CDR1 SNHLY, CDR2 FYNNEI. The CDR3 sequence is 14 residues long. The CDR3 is CATTGNLMNTEAFF. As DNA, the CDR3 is TGTGCCACGACAGGGAACCTGATGAACACTGAAGCTTTCTTT.

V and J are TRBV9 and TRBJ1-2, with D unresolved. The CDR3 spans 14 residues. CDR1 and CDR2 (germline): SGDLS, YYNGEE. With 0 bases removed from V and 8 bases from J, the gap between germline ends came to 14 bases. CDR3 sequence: CASSVDNGLRGYTF. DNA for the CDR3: TGTGCCAGCAGCGTAGATAACGGCCTTAGGGGCTACACCTTC. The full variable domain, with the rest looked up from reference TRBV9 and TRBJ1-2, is DSGVTQTPKHLITATGQRVTLRCSPRSGDLSVYWYQQSLDQGLQFLIQYYNGEERAKGNILERFSAQQFPDLHSELNLSSLELGDSALYFCASSVDNGLRGYTFGSGTRLTVV.

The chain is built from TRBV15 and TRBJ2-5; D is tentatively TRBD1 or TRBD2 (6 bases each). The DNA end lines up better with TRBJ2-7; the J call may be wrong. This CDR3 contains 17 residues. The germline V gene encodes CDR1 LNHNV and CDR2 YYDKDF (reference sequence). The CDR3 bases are TGTGCCACCAGCAGAGATCTGGGTGGTCGGGGGCGGTACGAGCAGTACTTC. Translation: CATSRDLGGRGRYEQYF.

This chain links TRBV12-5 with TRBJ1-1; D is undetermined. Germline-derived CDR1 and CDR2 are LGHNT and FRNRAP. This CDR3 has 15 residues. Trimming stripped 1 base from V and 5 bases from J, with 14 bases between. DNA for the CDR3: TGTGCTAGTGGTTTGGGGGCCGGACGGGAAACTGAAGCTTTCTTT. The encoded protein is CASGLGAGRETEAFF.

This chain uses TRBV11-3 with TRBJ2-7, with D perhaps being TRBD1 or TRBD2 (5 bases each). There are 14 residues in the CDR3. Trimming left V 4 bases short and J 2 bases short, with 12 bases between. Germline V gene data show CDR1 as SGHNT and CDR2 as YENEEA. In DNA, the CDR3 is TGTGCCAGCAGCTCTTCGGGGCGCACCTACGAGCAGTACTTC. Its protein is CASSSSGRTYEQYF.

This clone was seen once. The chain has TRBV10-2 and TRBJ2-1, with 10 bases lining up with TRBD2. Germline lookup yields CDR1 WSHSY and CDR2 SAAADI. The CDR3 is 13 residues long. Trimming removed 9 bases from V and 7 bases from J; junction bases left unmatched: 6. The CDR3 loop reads CASLLAGLNEQFF. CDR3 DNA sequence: TGCGCCAGTCTACTAGCGGGACTAAATGAGCAGTTCTTC.

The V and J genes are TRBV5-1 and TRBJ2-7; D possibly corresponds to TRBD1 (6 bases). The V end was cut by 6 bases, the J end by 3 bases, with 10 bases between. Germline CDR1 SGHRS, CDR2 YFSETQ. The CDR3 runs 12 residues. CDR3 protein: CASTGQNYEQYF. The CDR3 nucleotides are TGCGCCAGCACCGGACAGAACTACGAGCAGTACTTC.

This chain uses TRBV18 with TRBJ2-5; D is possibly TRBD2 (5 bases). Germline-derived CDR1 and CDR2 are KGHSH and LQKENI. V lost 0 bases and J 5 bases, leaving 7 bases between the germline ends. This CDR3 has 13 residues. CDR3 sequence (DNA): TGTGCCAGCTCACCACCCGAGCGGGAGACCCAGTACTTC. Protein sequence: CASSPPERETQYF.

The CDR3 sequence: CASSKGGTGGQPQHF. The CDR3 region has the DNA TGTGCCAGCAGCAAAGGAGGGACAGGGGGTCAGCCCCAGCATTTT. The chain joins TRBV28 to TRBJ1-5; TRBD1 agrees at 11 bases. CDR1 is MDHEN, CDR2 SYDVKM, per germline. V trimming: 6 bases; J trimming: 6 bases; junction bases outside the gene matches: 7. This CDR3 region has 15 residues.

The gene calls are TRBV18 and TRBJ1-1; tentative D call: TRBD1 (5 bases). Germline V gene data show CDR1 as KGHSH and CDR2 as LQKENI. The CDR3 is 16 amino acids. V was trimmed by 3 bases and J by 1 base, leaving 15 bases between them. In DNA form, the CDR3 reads TGTGCCAGCTCACCCCCCAGCGGAGGGGCGAACACTGAAGCTTTCTTT. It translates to CASSPPSGGANTEAFF.

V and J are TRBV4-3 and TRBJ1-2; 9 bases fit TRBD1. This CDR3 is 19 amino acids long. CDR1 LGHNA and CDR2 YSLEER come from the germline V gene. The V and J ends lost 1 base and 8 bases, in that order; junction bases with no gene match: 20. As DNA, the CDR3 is TGCGCCAGCAGCCAAGGCACAGGTTCCGGGGGGACAGGGTTAAGAGGCTACACCTTC. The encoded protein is CASSQGTGSGGTGLRGYTF.

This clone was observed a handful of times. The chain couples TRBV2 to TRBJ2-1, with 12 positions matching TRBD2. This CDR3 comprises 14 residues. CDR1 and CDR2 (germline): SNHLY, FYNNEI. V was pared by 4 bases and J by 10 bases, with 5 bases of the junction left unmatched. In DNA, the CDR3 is TGTGCCAGCAGTGGGGCTAGCGGGAGGGAGGAGCAGTTCTTC. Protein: CASSGASGREEQFF.

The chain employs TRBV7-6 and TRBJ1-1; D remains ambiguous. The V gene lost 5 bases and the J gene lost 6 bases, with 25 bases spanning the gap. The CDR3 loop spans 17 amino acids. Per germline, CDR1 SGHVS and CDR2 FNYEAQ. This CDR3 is CASSPEASTVMIAEAFF. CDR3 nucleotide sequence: TGTGCCAGCAGCCCAGAAGCCTCCACAGTTATGATCGCTGAAGCTTTCTTT.

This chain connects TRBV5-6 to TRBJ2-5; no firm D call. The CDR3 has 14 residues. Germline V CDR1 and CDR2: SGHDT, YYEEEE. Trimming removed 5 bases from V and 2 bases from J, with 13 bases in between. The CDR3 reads CASSQYEVQETQYF. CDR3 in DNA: TGTGCCAGCAGTCAATACGAGGTACAAGAGACCCAGTACTTC. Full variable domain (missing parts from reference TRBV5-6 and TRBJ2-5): DAGVTQSPTHLIKTRGQQVTLRCSPKSGHDTVSWYQQALGQGPQFIFQYYEEEERQRGNFPDRFSGHQFPNYSSELNVNALLLGDSALYLCASSQYEVQETQYFGPGTRLLVL.

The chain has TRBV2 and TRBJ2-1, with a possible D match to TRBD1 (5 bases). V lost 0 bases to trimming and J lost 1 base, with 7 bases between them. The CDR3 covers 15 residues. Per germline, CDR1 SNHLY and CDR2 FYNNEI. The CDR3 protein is CASSEAGVSYNEQFF. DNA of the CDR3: TGTGCCAGCAGTGAAGCAGGGGTTTCCTACAATGAGCAGTTCTTC.

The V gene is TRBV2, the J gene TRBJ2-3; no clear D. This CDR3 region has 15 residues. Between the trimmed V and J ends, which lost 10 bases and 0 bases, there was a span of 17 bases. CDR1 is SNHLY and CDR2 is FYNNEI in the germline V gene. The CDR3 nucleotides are TGTGCCACCTCACCAAGATTCGGAAGCACAGATACGCAGTATTTT. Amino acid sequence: CATSPRFGSTDTQYF.

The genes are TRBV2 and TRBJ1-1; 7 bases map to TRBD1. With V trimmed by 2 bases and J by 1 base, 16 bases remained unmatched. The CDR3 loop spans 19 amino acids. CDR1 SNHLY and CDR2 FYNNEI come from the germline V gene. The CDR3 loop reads CASSEKLPSETGPNTEAFF. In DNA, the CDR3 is TGTGCCAGCAGTGAAAAACTCCCGTCGGAGACAGGGCCGAACACTGAAGCTTTCTTT.

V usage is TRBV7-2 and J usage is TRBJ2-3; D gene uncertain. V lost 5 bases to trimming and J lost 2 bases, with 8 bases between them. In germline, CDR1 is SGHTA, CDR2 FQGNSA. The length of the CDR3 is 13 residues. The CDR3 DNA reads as TGTGCCAGCAGCCTCAGAGACACAGATACGCAGTATTTT. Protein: CASSLRDTDTQYF.

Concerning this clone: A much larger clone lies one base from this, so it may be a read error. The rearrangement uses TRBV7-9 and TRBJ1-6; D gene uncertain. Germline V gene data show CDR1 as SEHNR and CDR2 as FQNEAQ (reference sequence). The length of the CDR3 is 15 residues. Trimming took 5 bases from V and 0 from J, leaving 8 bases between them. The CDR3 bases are TGTGCCAGCAGCCAAACGAGCTCCTATAATTCACCCCTCCACTTT. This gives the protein CASSQTSSYNSPLHF.

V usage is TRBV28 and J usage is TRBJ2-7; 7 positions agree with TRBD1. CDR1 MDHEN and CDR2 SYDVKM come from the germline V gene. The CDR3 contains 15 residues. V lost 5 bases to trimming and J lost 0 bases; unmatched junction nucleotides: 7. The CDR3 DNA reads TGTGCCAGCAGTACAGGGGCCTTAAGCTCCTACGAGCAGTACTTC. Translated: CASSTGALSSYEQYF.

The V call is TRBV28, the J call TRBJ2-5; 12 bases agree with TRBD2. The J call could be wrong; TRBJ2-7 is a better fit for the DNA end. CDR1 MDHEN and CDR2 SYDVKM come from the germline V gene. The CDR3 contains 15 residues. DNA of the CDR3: TGTGCCAGCAATCACGACCTAGCGGGGGGGTACGAGCAGTACTTC. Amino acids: CASNHDLAGGYEQYF.

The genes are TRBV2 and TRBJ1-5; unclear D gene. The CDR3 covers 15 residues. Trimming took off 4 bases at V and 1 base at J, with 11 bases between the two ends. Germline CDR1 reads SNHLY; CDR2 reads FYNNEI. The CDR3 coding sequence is TGTGCCAGCAGTGCACCCGGTTACAGCAATCAGCCCCAGCATTTT. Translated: CASSAPGYSNQPQHF.

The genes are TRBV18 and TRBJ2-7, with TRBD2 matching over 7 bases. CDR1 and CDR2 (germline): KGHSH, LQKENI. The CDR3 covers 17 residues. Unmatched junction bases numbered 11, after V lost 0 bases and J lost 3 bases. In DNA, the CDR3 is TGTGCCAGCTCACCACCGGGGAAAGCGGGGCTTGGCTACGAGCAGTACTTC. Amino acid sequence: CASSPPGKAGLGYEQYF.

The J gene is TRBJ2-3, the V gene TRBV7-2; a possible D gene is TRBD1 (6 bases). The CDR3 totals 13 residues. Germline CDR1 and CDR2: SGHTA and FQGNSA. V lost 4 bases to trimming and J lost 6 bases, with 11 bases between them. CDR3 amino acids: CASSSLDRDTQYF. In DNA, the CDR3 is TGTGCCAGCAGCTCCCTCGACAGGGATACGCAGTATTTT.